The 23 T cell receptor beta chains presented below share a single source sample, sequenced in a study of identical twins. Via MiXCR, TCRdb re-called the 5' RACE reads, giving one row per CDR3 protein. The sample has 400,000 to 550,000 distinct CDR3 sequences, less than 25% seen once. The sample also formed part of further work on T cells expressing NK-cell markers.

Sequenced material: CD4+ T cells sorted from blood. The receptor source for this set is a woman between 18 and 29 years old in good health.

The chain joins TRBV20-1 to TRBJ2-2; the match to TRBD2 covers 8 bases. Germline values: CDR1 DFQATT, CDR2 SNEGSKA (reference sequence). This CDR3 spans 14 amino acids. Losses at the gene ends were 3 bases for V and 5 bases for J; bases not matched to a gene: 5. This chain's CDR3 is CSASRGGVTGELFF. The CDR3 nucleotides are TGCAGTGCTAGCCGGGGGGGCGTAACCGGGGAGCTGTTTTTT.

The table lists this clonotype with many counts. CDR3 in DNA: TGTGCCAGCAGCTTTCCGGGACAGGGTAGTCACACCGGGGAGCTGTTTTTT. Translated: CASSFPGQGSHTGELFF. The chain uses TRBV7-9 and TRBJ2-2; the match to TRBD1 covers 9 bases. Trimming cost V 3 bases and J 3 bases; bases outside gene matches: 8. Germline-derived CDR1 and CDR2 are SEHNR and FQNEAQ (reference sequence). This CDR3 comprises 17 residues.

The rearrangement uses TRBV29-1 and TRBJ2-3; TRBD2 matches at 7 bases. This CDR3 spans 13 amino acids. V lost 2 bases to trimming and J lost 1 base; unmatched junction nucleotides: 0. Germline-derived CDR1 and CDR2 are SQVTM and ANQGSEA. In nucleotides, the CDR3 is TGCAGCGTTGAACGGGGGGGCACAGATACGCAGTATTTT. The encoded protein is CSVERGGTDTQYF.

In this sample, this clonotype turned up many times. This chain uses TRBV25-1 with TRBJ1-1; 7 nucleotides agree with TRBD1. The CDR3 extends over 16 amino acids. Germline V gene sequence: CDR1 MGHDK, CDR2 SYGVNS. The V and J ends lost 4 bases and 1 base, in that order; junction bases with no gene match: 9. CDR3 region: CASSGTPGQKNTEAFF. CDR3 bases: TGTGCCAGCAGTGGGACACCGGGACAGAAGAACACTGAAGCTTTCTTT.

The V gene is TRBV11-2, the J gene TRBJ1-1; TRBD1 is a possible D gene (6 bases). Germline CDR1 reads SGHAT; CDR2 reads FQNNGV. The CDR3 is 14 amino acids. The ends were cut back, 5 bases at V and 8 bases at J, with 18 bases in the middle. CDR3 sequence: CASSRSREGVEAFF. The CDR3 nucleotides are TGTGCCAGCAGCCGGTCTCGGGAGGGGGTGGAAGCTTTCTTT.

Turning to this clonotype: This could be a read error, since a much larger clone is one nucleotide away. This chain connects TRBV15 to TRBJ1-2, with 11 bases fitting TRBD1. With 3 bases clipped from V and 8 bases from J, the junction kept 8 bases outside the gene matches. Germline CDR1 LNHNV, CDR2 YYDKDF (reference sequence). The CDR3 runs 15 residues. CDR3 loop: CATSSDRDRGRGYTF. The CDR3 nucleotides are TGTGCCACCAGCAGTGATAGGGACAGGGGGAGAGGCTACACCTTC.

This clonotype occurred a few times. The rearrangement uses TRBV20-1 and TRBJ2-5; no reliable D call. Germline CDR1 reads DFQATT; CDR2 reads SNEGSKA (reference sequence). V was clipped by 7 bases and J by 1 base, with 13 bases between them. CDR3 length equals 13 residues. Here the CDR3 DNA reads TGCAGTGTATTTTGGCTCCGCCAAGAGACCCAGTACTTC. Encoded protein: CSVFWLRQETQYF.

There are a few counts of this clonotype. The chain links TRBV5-1 to TRBJ2-1, with 12 bases matching TRBD2. V lost 4 bases to trimming and J lost 4 bases; unmatched junction nucleotides: 9. Germline assignment: CDR1 SGHRS and CDR2 YFSETQ. This CDR3 region has 17 residues. The DNA of the CDR3 is TGCGCCAGCAGCCCCAGGGCTAGCGGGAGGGAGTACAATGAGCAGTTCTTC. It codes for CASSPRASGREYNEQFF. The full variable domain, in which reference TRBV5-1 and TRBJ2-1 provide the parts outside the CDR3, is KAGVTQTPRYLIKTRGQQVTLSCSPISGHRSVSWYQQTPGQGLQFLFEYFSETQRNKGNFPGRFSGRQFSNSRSEMNVSTLELGDSALYLCASSPRASGREYNEQFFGPGTRLTVL.

The chain has TRBV2 and TRBJ2-3; 8 bases map to TRBD1. Germline assignment: CDR1 SNHLY and CDR2 FYNNEI. The CDR3 extends over 11 amino acids. V gave up 10 bases and J gave up 6 bases; unmatched junction bases: 3. The CDR3 here is CAMRQGDTQYF. The DNA for the CDR3 is TGTGCCATGAGACAGGGGGATACGCAGTATTTT.

The J gene is TRBJ2-7, the V gene TRBV2; D is uncertain. V lost 1 base and J lost 3, with 4 bases in between. Germline CDR1 SNHLY, CDR2 FYNNEI. There are 12 residues in the CDR3. The CDR3 here is CASSEERYEQYF. CDR3 in DNA: TGTGCCAGCAGTGAAGAGCGCTACGAGCAGTACTTC.

At least ten counts were recorded for this clonotype. V and J are TRBV4-3 and TRBJ1-2; TRBD1 matches 12 bases. Germline loops: CDR1 LGHNA, CDR2 YSLEER. The CDR3 loop spans 17 amino acids. The V and J ends lost 1 base and 2 bases, in that order; junction bases with no gene match: 5. Written as DNA, the CDR3 is TGCGCCAGCAGCCAAGCTGGGGACAGGGGGCAGAACTATGGCTACACCTTC. It is translated as CASSQAGDRGQNYGYTF.

In this sample, this clonotype turned up a few times. This chain joins TRBV10-2 and TRBJ2-2; D remains ambiguous. This CDR3 is built from 14 residues. Germline V lookup: CDR1 WSHSY, CDR2 SAAADI. The ends were cut back, 3 bases at V and 9 bases at J, with 14 bases in the middle. The DNA for the CDR3 is TGCGCCAGCAGTGACTGGACCCGACCGCGGGAGCTGTTTTTT. Protein: CASSDWTRPRELFF.

The chain has TRBV29-1 and TRBJ2-7; D gene unclear. V was clipped by 4 bases and J by 0 bases, with 4 bases between them. Germline-derived CDR1 and CDR2 are SQVTM and ANQGSEA. This CDR3 is 11 amino acids long. CDR3: CSVAISYEQYF. The CDR3 DNA sequence: TGCAGCGTTGCCATCTCCTACGAGCAGTACTTC.

There are many counts of this clonotype. V usage is TRBV15 and J usage is TRBJ2-1; TRBD1 agrees at 7 bases. CDR1 is LNHNV, CDR2 YYDKDF, per germline (reference sequence). CDR3 size: 15 residues. V dropped 0 bases and J dropped 9; count of bases not matched to a gene: 8. The CDR3 DNA reads as TGTGCCACCAGCAGAGAGGGCGGTAGGGGGCTTGAGCAGTTCTTC. This codes for CATSREGGRGLEQFF.

The genes are TRBV25-1 and TRBJ1-1; the D gene is possibly TRBD1 (5 bases). Germline V gene sequence: CDR1 MGHDK, CDR2 SYGVNS. CDR3 length equals 14 residues. Trimming took 4 bases from V and 1 from J, leaving 10 bases between them. This CDR3 is CASSGRGGNTEAFF. CDR3 nucleotides: TGTGCCAGCAGTGGGAGGGGTGGGAACACTGAAGCTTTCTTT.

This clonotype turned up a few times. The chain combines TRBV18 with TRBJ2-1; 9 nucleotides match TRBD2. Germline CDR1 is KGHSH and CDR2 is LQKENI. The length of the CDR3 is 17 residues. V shed 1 base and J 6 bases; nucleotides not matched to a gene: 10. In nucleotides, the CDR3 is TGTGCCAGCTCACCACAGGGGCGTGCTAGCGGGACCAATGAGCAGTTCTTC. It yields the protein CASSPQGRASGTNEQFF.

This clonotype was recorded a few times. The V gene is TRBV5-6, the J gene TRBJ2-3; 7 nucleotides agree with TRBD1. After removal of 5 bases from V and 3 bases from J, the junction contained 6 bases not matched to a gene. Germline loops: CDR1 SGHDT, CDR2 YYEEEE. The CDR3 has 14 amino acids. For the CDR3, the DNA is TGTGCCAGCAGACAGACAGGGAAAACAGATACGCAGTATTTT. Translated, it gives CASRQTGKTDTQYF.

As for this clonotype: The junction differs from germline at one of its ends, possibly a read error. The chain combines TRBV20-1 with TRBJ2-1; possibly TRBD1 for D (7 bases). The germline gives CDR1 DFQATT, CDR2 SNEGSKA (reference sequence). This CDR3 comprises 17 residues. CDR3 sequence (DNA): TGCTGTGCTAGAGAGGGGGGTGCAGGGGGGCCTAACAATGAGCAGTTCTTC. Protein: CCAREGGAGGPNNEQFF.

This clonotype was counted ten times or more. This chain connects TRBV4-2 to TRBJ1-3; possibly TRBD1 for D (5 bases). The CDR3 has 16 residues. With 3 bases removed from V and 0 bases from J, the gap between germline ends came to 12 bases. The germline CDR1 and CDR2 sequences are LGHNA and YNFKEQ. The chain's CDR3 is CASSHSQESSGNTIYF. The CDR3 nucleotides are TGTGCCAGCAGCCATTCACAGGAGAGCTCTGGAAACACCATATATTTT.

This chain joins TRBV7-6 and TRBJ2-2; possible D gene TRBD1, 5 bases. Germline CDR1 reads SGHVS; CDR2 reads FNYEAQ. The CDR3 consists of 15 residues. Trimming removed 2 bases from V and 5 bases from J, with 12 bases in between. The CDR3 DNA reads as TGTGCCAGCAGCTTATGGCAGGGCGATACCGGGGAGCTGTTTTTT. Translating it yields CASSLWQGDTGELFF. Filled out from reference TRBV7-6 and TRBJ2-2, the complete variable domain reads GAGVSQSPRYKVTKRGQDVALRCDPISGHVSLYWYRQALGQGPEFLTYFNYEAQQDKSGLPNDRFSAERPEGSISTLTIQRTEQRDSAMYRCASSLWQGDTGELFFGEGSRLTVL.

V usage is TRBV12-5 and J usage is TRBJ1-6; unclear D gene. Germline CDR1 reads LGHNT; CDR2 reads FRNRAP. The V end lost 3 bases, the J end lost 5 bases, and 8 bases lay between the germline ends. This CDR3 region has 14 residues. The CDR3 spells CASGLPHHNSPLHF. The CDR3 coding sequence is TGTGCTAGTGGTTTACCTCACCATAATTCACCCCTCCACTTT.

The rearrangement links TRBV5-1 to TRBJ1-5; no clear D gene. Trimming cost V 2 bases and J 4 bases, with 7 bases left between them. This CDR3 comprises 13 residues. Per germline, CDR1 SGHRS and CDR2 YFSETQ. CDR3 sequence reads: CASSLDQNQPQHF. The CDR3 DNA is TGCGCCAGCAGCTTAGACCAGAATCAGCCCCAGCATTTT.

This clonotype was observed many times. The rearrangement links TRBV28 to TRBJ1-2; D uncertain. The CDR3 covers 12 residues. The V end lost 2 bases, the J end lost 6 bases, and 7 bases lay between the germline ends. Germline-derived CDR1 and CDR2 are MDHEN and SYDVKM. DNA for the CDR3: TGTGCCAGCAGTTTACCCGGGGATGGCTACACCTTC. It yields the protein CASSLPGDGYTF.